This T cell receptor (beta chain) was found in a study of OX40 agonist ivuxolimab in advanced cancers. Some clones are missing from TCRdb's copy, which holds only in-frame ones; the method was immunoSEQ multiplex PCR. The sample lists about 28,000 clones, about 77% seen once, with 11% in the top ten. This clone has a single count. Per germline, CDR1 LNHDA and CDR2 SQIVND (reference sequence). Unmatched junction bases numbered 8, after V lost 6 bases and J lost 1 base. CDR3 length equals 15 residues. This clonotype was obtained from an adult with an advanced solid tumor such as melanoma, head and neck, liver or kidney cancer. The source was CD4+ or CD8+ T cells sorted from blood, collected in a trial of the OX40 agonist ivuxolimab. The chain combines TRBV19 with TRBJ1-1; TRBD1 agrees at 7 bases. The CDR3 loop is CASSPTGAWNTEAFF. The CDR3 DNA is TGTGCCAGTAGCCCAACAGGGGCCTGGAACACTGAAGCTTTCTTT.